Listed below are T cell receptor beta chains from one sample, sequenced in a study of breast tumors, draining lymph nodes, adjacent tissues. TCRdb independently ran MiXCR on the multiplex PCR reads; one entry per CDR3 protein. Of some 140,000 distinct CDR3 sequences listed, about a fifth are singletons. Sequencing used axillary lymph node tissue. Every receptor here comes from a female donor with breast cancer. Some clones in this sample may be carry-over from other donors' samples. Both conserved end residues are part of each CDR3. A D gene is named only where the DNA matches it firmly. Clone size is stated in some rows and not others, as once, few, many or a class when expanded.

>TRBJ2-1|TRBD2|many|TRBV20-1
CSASTSGDPREQFF
>TRBJ1-5|TRBD1|NA|TRBV7-2
CASSKTGTASNQPQHF
>TRBJ1-4|NA|many|TRBV2
CASSDPRNEKLFF
>TRBJ2-3|NA|NA|TRBV29-1
CSVYRSFTDTQYF
>TRBJ2-7|NA|NA|TRBV4-1
CASSRVSNNYEQYF
>TRBJ2-5|NA|many|TRBV20-1
CSAGALSSAGGETQYF
>TRBJ2-7|NA|NA|TRBV5-4
CASSLEGDYEQYF
>TRBJ1-2|TRBD1|many|TRBV9
CASSGQGNYGYTF
>TRBJ2-1|TRBD2|many|TRBV4-1
CASSQDVAGVWSEQFF
>TRBJ1-5|TRBD1|many|TRBV19
CASAQGAIGQPQHF
>TRBJ2-5|TRBD2|NA|TRBV18
CASSPGLAGGPIQETQYF
>TRBJ1-5|NA|once|TRBV18
CASSSGPAGNQPQHF
>TRBJ1-3|NA|many|TRBV9
CASSEGTSHPIYF
>TRBJ1-2|NA|many|TRBV25-1
CASSADLTERYGYTF
>TRBJ2-3|TRBD1|many|TRBV7-6
CASSAHRGDTQYF
>TRBJ2-3|NA|NA|TRBV5-4
CASSSLARDTDTQYF
>TRBJ2-7|TRBD1|many|TRBV7-2
CASSFRQGDYEQYF
>TRBJ2-5|TRBD1|many|TRBV4-1
CASSQGTGQETQYF
>TRBJ2-2|NA|few|TRBV28
CASNGNRWTGELFF
>TRBJ2-7|TRBD2|many|TRBV5-1
CASSPSSSGRVAEQYF
>TRBJ2-4|NA|NA|TRBV2
CASSGLKNIQYF
>TRBJ1-6|NA|many|TRBV5-6
CASSLDRTRNSPLHF
>TRBJ2-7|TRBD1|many|TRBV12-3/TRBV12-4
CASRRTGFSYEQYF
>TRBJ2-7|NA|many|TRBV10-1
CASSVDWDTYEQYF
>TRBJ2-1|NA|many|TRBV20-1
CSARSPGANEQFF
>TRBJ2-1|TRBD2|many|TRBV6-1
CASSIPAGAADEQFF
>TRBJ2-2|TRBD1|few|TRBV7-2
CASSRGQGAPAGELFF
>TRBJ2-4|NA|few|TRBV2
CASSDRIAKNIQYF
>TRBJ2-1|NA|many|TRBV29-1
CSLLEDNEQFF
>TRBJ2-2|NA|many|TRBV11-3
CASSLDRLQAASNTGELFF
>TRBJ2-1|NA|many|TRBV19
CASSIRLGGTNYNEQFF
>TRBJ1-2|TRBD1|many|TRBV27
CASSRRDRANYGYTF
>TRBJ2-2|NA|few|TRBV28
CASFSLPGQNTGELFF
>TRBJ2-6|TRBD1|few|TRBV20-1
CSASKAGTGLAGANVLTF
>TRBJ2-7|NA|many|TRBV7-6
CASSFNPPGGEQYF
>TRBJ2-1|NA|few|TRBV18
CASSPLRGGYNEQFF
>TRBJ1-2|TRBD1|once|TRBV18
CASSSSGTAIYGYTF
>TRBJ2-1|NA|many|TRBV4-1
CASSQNSDSYNEQFF
>TRBJ2-1|TRBD2|many|TRBV7-9
CASSRGTSEYNEQFF
>TRBJ2-1|NA|few|TRBV28
CASILGGPRNEQFF
>TRBJ2-1|NA|NA|TRBV28
CASSLLAQRQNNEQFF
>TRBJ2-5|TRBD1|many|TRBV4-3
CASSPEGQGDEEETQYF
>TRBJ2-3|NA|NA|TRBV11-1
CASSGGNDRDTQYF
>TRBJ2-2|TRBD1|many|TRBV9
CASSFGQANTGELFF
>TRBJ2-1|TRBD2|many|TRBV7-7
CASSQGPGLAYNEQFF
>TRBJ2-1|TRBD2|many|TRBV5-1
CASSPSSGSYNEQFF
>TRBJ2-1|TRBD2|many|TRBV6-4
CASRGLAGENEQFF
>TRBJ2-6|TRBD2|many|TRBV2
CATRSGSSGANVLTF
>TRBJ2-3|TRBD1|few|TRBV27
CASCNRGLTDTQYF
>TRBJ2-1|TRBD2|many|TRBV2
CASSEGLAGGVEQFF
>TRBJ2-3|TRBD2|NA|TRBV3-1
CASSQDIAGVSTDTQYF
>TRBJ1-1|NA|NA|TRBV3-1
CASSLNTEAFF
>TRBJ2-5|TRBD2|many|TRBV5-1
CASSLDGLAGTQYF